The entry that follows covers one TCR beta chain sequence. All patients relapsed after autologous stem cell transplantation, and brentuximab vedotin exposure varied. These data originate in a study of PD-1 blockade in classical Hodgkin lymphoma. Here immunoSEQ multiplex PCR was the method, and the copy in TCRdb shows in-frame clones only, minus some. The sample includes 15,000 to 20,000 clones, around 80% of them seen just once. This CDR3 spans 12 amino acids. Trimming took off 3 bases at V and 7 bases at J, with 4 bases between the two ends. Germline V gives CDR1 ENHRY, CDR2 SYGVKD. The J gene is TRBJ1-6, the V gene TRBV10-3; no reliable D call. Here the sequenced sample was peripheral blood mononuclear cells (PBMCs), taken at baseline. This receptor was identified in a human donor with classical Hodgkin lymphoma. The CDR3 region is CAISDGNSPLHF. The CDR3 region has the DNA TGTGCCATCAGTGATGGGAATTCACCCCTCCACTTT.